The 9 T cell receptor beta chains in this list originate from one sample, sequenced in a study of OX40 agonist ivuxolimab in advanced cancers. Method: immunoSEQ multiplex PCR; TCRdb's copy keeps in-frame clones and lacks some. The sample carries over 35,000 clones, 89% recorded once. The material sequenced was CD4+ or CD8+ T cells sorted from blood, taken in a trial of the OX40 agonist ivuxolimab. These receptors were taken from an adult with an advanced solid tumor such as melanoma, head and neck, liver or kidney cancer.

This chain uses TRBV2 with TRBJ1-6, with D hard to call. The germline V and J ends were trimmed by 3 bases and 0 bases, with 6 bases remaining between them. CDR1 SNHLY and CDR2 FYNNEI come from the germline V gene. The CDR3 length is 15 residues. The CDR3 nucleotides are TGTGCCAGCAGTGAGGCGTTCTCCTATAATTCACCCCTCCACTTT. Residues: CASSEAFSYNSPLHF.

The chain has TRBV7-3 and TRBJ1-4; 8 bases align to TRBD1. Trimming cost V 5 bases and J 5 bases; bases outside gene matches: 7. The length of the CDR3 is 15 residues. Germline V gene lookup returns CDR1 SGHTA and CDR2 FQGTGA. CDR3 in amino acids: CASSPGQGRNEKLFF. In DNA form, the CDR3 reads TGTGCCAGCAGCCCAGGACAGGGAAGGAATGAAAAACTGTTTTTT.

The chain recombines TRBV13 with TRBJ2-5; 8 bases are a match to TRBD1. Near its end, the DNA agrees better with TRBJ2-7, so the J call may be wrong. The CDR3 is 14 amino acids. Germline lookup yields CDR1 PRHDT and CDR2 FYEKMQ (reference sequence). The CDR3 coding sequence is TGTGCCAGCAGCCCCAACAGGGGGTACTACGAGCAGTACTTC. Translated: CASSPNRGYYEQYF.

The chain links TRBV27 to TRBJ2-2, with a weak D call TRBD2 (6 bases). CDR1 is MNHEY and CDR2 is SMNVEV in the germline V gene (reference sequence). The CDR3 loop spans 15 amino acids. V gave up 5 bases and J gave up 4 bases, with 14 bases separating them. Here the CDR3 reads CASSMGGWSTGELFF. The CDR3 region has the DNA TGTGCCAGCAGTATGGGGGGTTGGAGCACCGGGGAGCTGTTTTTT.

V gene TRBV13 combines with J gene TRBJ2-7; 9 bases agree with TRBD1. Germline V CDR1 and CDR2: PRHDT, FYEKMQ (reference sequence). The CDR3 consists of 16 residues. J was trimmed by 3 bases and V by 4 bases; bases with no gene match: 10. The CDR3 here is CASSSSAGTGRYEQYF. The CDR3 bases are TGTGCCAGCAGCTCGTCGGCCGGGACAGGGCGCTACGAGCAGTACTTC.

The chain couples TRBV5-1 to TRBJ2-6, with D perhaps TRBD2 (5 bases). V was pared by 4 bases and J by 4 bases, with 15 bases between. The germline CDR1 and CDR2 sequences are SGHRS and YFSETQ. The CDR3 is made up of 16 amino acids. The CDR3: CASSLAGLRGANVLTF. The CDR3 DNA is TGCGCCAGCAGCCTGGCGGGCCTAAGAGGGGCCAACGTCCTGACTTTC.

The chain employs TRBV11-3 and TRBJ2-7; D not resolved. In germline, CDR1 is SGHNT, CDR2 YENEEA. There are 15 residues in the CDR3. V dropped 1 base and J dropped 0 bases, with 10 bases sitting between them. Here the CDR3 DNA reads TGTGCCAGCAGCTTAGGATTCGGAGACTCCTACGAGCAGTACTTC. It encodes CASSLGFGDSYEQYF.

The chain uses TRBV6-5 and TRBJ2-7; D might be TRBD1 (6 bases). Germline loops: CDR1 MNHEY, CDR2 SVGAGI. The CDR3 runs 14 residues. V lost 2 bases, J lost 3 bases, and 11 bases lay in between. CDR3 in DNA: TGTGCCAGCAGTTACGCGCCGGGACACTACGAGCAGTACTTC. Translation gives CASSYAPGHYEQYF.

This clone has only one observation. The V and J genes are TRBV6-5 and TRBJ2-3; D is undetermined. Between the trimmed V and J ends, which lost 5 bases and 3 bases, there was a span of 9 bases. The CDR3 extends over 13 amino acids. In germline, CDR1 is MNHEY, CDR2 SVGAGI. In DNA form, the CDR3 reads TGTGCCAGCAGTCTTTTCTTGACAGATACGCAGTATTTT. This gives the protein CASSLFLTDTQYF.